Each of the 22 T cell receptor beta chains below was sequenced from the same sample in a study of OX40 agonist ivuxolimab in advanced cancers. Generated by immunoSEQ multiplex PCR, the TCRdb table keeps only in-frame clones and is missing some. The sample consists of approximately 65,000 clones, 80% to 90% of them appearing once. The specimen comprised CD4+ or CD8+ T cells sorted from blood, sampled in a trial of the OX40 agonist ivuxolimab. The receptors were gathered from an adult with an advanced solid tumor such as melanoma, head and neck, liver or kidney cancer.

The CDR3 region is CASSLYPGGGIYGYTF. The CDR3 DNA sequence: TGTGCCAGCAGCTTATATCCAGGGGGAGGGATCTATGGCTACACCTTC. The chain joins TRBV11-3 to TRBJ1-2; 7 bases are a match to TRBD1. The CDR3 is 16 amino acids. Germline values: CDR1 SGHNT, CDR2 YENEEA. V gave up 2 bases and J gave up 4 bases; unmatched junction bases: 10.

The CDR3 sequence: CASSTERSGTQYF. CDR3 DNA: TGTGCCAGTAGTACGGAGCGGAGCGGGACCCAGTACTTC. J is TRBJ2-5 and V is TRBV19; D perhaps matches TRBD2 (5 bases). Germline-derived CDR1 and CDR2 are LNHDA and SQIVND (reference sequence). The CDR3 length is 13 residues. V was shortened by 4 bases and J by 7 bases, with 13 bases between the two germline ends.

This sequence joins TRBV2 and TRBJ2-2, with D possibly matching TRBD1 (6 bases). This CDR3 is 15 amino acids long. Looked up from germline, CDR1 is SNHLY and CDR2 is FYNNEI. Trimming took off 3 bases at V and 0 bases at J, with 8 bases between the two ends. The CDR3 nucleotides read TGTGCCAGCAGTGAGTGGGGGCCGAACACCGGGGAGCTGTTTTTT. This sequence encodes CASSEWGPNTGELFF.

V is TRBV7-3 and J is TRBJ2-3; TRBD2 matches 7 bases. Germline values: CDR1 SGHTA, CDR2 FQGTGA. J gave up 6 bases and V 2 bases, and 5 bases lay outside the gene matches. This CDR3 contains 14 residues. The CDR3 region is CASSLGGVLDTQYF. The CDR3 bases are TGTGCCAGCAGCTTAGGGGGGGTTTTGGATACGCAGTATTTT.

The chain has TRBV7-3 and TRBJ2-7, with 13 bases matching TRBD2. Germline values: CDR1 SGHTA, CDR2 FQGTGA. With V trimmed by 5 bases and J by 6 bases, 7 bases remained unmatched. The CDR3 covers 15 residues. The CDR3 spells CASSRGLAGWGEQYF. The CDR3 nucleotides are TGTGCCAGCAGCCGGGGACTAGCGGGATGGGGCGAGCAGTACTTC.

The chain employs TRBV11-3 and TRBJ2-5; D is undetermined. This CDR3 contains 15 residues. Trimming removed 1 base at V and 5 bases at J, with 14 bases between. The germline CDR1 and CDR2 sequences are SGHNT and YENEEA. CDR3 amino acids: CASSLVFYTGETQYF. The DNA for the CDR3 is TGTGCCAGCAGCTTAGTCTTCTACACCGGGGAGACCCAGTACTTC. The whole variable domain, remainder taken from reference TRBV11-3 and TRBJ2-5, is EAGVVQSPRYKIIEKKQPVAFWCNPISGHNTLYWYLQNLGQGPELLIRYENEEAVDDSQLPKDRFSAERLKGVDSTLKIQPAELGDSAVYLCASSLVFYTGETQYFGPGTRLLVL.

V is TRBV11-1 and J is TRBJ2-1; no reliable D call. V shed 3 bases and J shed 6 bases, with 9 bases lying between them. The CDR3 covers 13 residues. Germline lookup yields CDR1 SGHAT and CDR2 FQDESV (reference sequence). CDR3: CASSFRSTNEQFF. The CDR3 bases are TGTGCCAGCAGCTTTAGGTCCACCAATGAGCAGTTCTTC.

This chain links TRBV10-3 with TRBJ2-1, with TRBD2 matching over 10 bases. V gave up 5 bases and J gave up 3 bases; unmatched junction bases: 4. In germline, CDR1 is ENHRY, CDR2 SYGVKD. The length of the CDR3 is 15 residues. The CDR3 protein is CAISSPSGGYNEQFF. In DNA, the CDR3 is TGTGCCATCAGTTCTCCTAGCGGGGGCTACAATGAGCAGTTCTTC.

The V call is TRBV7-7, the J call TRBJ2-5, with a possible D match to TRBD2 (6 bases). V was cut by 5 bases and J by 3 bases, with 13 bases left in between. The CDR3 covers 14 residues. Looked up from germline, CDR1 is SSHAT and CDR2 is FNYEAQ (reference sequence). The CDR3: CASSLNSGEETQYF. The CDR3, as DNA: TGTGCCAGCAGCCTCAATTCGGGAGAAGAGACCCAGTACTTC.

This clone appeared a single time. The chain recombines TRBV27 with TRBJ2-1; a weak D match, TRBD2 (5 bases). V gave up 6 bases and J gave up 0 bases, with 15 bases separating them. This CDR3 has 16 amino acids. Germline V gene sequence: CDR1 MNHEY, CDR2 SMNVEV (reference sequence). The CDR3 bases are TGTGCCAGCAGCTCGGCACGGACTCGCTCCTACAATGAGCAGTTCTTC. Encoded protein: CASSSARTRSYNEQFF.

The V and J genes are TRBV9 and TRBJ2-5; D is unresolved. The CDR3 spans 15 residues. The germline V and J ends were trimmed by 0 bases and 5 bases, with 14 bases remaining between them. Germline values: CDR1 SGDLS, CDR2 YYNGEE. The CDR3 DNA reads TGTGCCAGCAGCGTAGAGGCGGTAGCATCGGAGACCCAGTACTTC. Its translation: CASSVEAVASETQYF.

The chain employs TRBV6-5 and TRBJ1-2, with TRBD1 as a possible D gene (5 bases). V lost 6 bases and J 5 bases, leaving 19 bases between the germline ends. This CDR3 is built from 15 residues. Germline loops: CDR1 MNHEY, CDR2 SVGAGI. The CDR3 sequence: CASSLSLGVGYGYTF. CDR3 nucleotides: TGTGCCAGCAGCTTATCCCTAGGGGTCGGATATGGCTACACCTTC.

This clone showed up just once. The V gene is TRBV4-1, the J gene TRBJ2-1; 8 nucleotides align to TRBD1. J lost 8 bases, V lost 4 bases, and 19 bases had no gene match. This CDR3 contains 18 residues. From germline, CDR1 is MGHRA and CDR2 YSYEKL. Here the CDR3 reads CASSPTIPDRVGKDEQFF. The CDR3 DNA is TGCGCCAGCAGCCCTACGATACCGGACAGGGTCGGTAAGGATGAGCAGTTCTTC.

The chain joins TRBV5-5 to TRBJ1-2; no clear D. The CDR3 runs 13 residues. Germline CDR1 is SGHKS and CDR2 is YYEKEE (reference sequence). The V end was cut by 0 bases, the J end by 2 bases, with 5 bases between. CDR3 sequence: CASSLGGNYGYTF. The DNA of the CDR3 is TGTGCCAGCAGCTTGGGAGGGAACTATGGCTACACCTTC.

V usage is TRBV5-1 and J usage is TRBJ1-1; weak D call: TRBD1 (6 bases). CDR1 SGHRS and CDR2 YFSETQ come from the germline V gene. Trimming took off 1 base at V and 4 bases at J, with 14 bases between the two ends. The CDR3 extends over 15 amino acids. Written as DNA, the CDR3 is TGCGCCAGCAGCTTGTTGCGGCAGGGGATCACTGAAGCTTTCTTT. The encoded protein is CASSLLRQGITEAFF.

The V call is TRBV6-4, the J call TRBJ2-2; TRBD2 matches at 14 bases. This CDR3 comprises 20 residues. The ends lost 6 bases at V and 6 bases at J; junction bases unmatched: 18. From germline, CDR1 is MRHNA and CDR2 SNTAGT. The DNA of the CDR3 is TGTGCCAGCAGCGGGGACAGGGGGCTGACTAGCGGGAGGGCCGCCGGGGAGCTGTTTTTT. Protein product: CASSGDRGLTSGRAAGELFF.

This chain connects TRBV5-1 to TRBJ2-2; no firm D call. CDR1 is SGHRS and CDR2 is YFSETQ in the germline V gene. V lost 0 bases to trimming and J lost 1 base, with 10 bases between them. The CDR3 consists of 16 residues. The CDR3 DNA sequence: TGCGCCAGCAGCTTGGCCCCACTGAAGAACACCGGGGAGCTGTTTTTT. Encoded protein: CASSLAPLKNTGELFF.

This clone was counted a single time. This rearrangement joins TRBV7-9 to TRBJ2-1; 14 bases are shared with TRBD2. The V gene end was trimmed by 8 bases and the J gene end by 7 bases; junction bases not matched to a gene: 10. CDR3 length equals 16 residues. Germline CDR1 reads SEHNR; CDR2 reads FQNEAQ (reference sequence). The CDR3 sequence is CASDAGTSGGGNEQFF. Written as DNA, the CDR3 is TGTGCCAGCGACGCCGGGACTAGCGGGGGAGGTAATGAGCAGTTCTTC.

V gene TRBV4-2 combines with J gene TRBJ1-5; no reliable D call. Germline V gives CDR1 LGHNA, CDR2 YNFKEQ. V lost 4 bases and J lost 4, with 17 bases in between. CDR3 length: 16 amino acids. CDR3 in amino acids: CASSPNRANPNQPQHF. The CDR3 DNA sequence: TGTGCCAGCAGCCCAAATCGGGCTAACCCGAATCAGCCCCAGCATTTT.

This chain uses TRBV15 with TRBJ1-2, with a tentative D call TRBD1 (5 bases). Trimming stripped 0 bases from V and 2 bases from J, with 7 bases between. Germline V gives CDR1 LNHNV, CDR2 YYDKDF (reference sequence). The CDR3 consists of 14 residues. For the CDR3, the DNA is TGTGCCACCAGCAGAGACAGGGCGAACTATGGCTACACCTTC. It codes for CATSRDRANYGYTF.

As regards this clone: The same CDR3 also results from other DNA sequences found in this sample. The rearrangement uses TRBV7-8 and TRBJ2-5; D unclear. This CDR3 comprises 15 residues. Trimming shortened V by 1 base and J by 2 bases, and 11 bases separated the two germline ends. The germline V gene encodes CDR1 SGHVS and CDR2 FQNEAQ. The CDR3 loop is CASSLVAPPQETQYF. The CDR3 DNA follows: TGTGCCAGCAGCTTAGTCGCCCCACCACAAGAGACCCAGTACTTC.

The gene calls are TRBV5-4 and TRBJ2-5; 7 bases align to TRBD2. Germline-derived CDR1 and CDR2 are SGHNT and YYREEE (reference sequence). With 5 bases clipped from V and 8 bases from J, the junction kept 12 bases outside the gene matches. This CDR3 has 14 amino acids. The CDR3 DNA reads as TGTGCCAGCAGTATTAGCGGGTTAGAACATACCCAGTACTTC. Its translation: CASSISGLEHTQYF.